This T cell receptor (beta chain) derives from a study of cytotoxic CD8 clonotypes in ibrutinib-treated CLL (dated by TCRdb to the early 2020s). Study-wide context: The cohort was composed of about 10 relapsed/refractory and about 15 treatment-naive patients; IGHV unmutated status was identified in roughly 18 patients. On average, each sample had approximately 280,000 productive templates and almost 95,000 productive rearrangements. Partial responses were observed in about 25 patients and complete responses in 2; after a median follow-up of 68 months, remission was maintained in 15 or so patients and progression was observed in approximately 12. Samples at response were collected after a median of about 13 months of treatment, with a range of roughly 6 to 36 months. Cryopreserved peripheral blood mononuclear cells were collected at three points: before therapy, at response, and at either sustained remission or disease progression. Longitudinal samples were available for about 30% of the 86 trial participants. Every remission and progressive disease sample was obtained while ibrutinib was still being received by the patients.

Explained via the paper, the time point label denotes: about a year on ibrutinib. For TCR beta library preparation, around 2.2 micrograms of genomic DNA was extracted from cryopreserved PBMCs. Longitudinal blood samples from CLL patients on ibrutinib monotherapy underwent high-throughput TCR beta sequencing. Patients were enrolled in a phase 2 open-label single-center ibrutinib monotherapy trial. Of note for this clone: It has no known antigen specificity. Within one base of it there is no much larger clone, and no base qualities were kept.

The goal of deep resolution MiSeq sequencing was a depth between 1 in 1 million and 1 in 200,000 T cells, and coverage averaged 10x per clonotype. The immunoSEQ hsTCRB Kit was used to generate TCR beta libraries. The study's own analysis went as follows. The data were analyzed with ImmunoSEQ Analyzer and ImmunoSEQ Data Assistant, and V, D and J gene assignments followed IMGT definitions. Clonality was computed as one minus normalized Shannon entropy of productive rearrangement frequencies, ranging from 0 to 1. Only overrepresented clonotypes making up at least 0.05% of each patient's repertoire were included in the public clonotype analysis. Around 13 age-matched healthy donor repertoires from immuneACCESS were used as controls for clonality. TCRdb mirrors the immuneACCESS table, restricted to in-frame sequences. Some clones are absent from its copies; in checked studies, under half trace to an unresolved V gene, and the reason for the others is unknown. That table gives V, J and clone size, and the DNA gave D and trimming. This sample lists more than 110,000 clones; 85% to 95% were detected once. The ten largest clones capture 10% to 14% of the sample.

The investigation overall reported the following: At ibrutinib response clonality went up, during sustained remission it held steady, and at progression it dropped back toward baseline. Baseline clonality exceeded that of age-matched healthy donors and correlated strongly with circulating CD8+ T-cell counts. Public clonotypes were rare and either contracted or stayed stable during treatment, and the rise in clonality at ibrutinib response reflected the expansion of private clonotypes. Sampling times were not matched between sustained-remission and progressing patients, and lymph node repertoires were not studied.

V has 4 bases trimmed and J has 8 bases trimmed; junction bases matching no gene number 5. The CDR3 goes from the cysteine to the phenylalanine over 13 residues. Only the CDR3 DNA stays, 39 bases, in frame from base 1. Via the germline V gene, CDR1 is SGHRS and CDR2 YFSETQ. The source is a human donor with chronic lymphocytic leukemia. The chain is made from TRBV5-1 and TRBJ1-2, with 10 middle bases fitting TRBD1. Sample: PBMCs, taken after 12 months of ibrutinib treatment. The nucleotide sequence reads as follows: TGCGCCAGCAGCCCCGGACAGGGGGAGGGCTACACCTTC. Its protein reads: CASSPGQGEGYTF.